The clone carrying this TCR beta chain was recorded once. Original data processing: How many nucleated cells were present was estimated from reference gene primer amplification. The method was immunoSEQ multiplex PCR; TCRdb's version includes in-frame clones alone and lacks a portion of them. Clone size and the V and J calls come from that table; the DNA yielded D and trimming. The data contain about 210,000 clones, about 85% of them singletons. CDR1 is KGHSH and CDR2 is LQKENI in the germline V gene. J was trimmed by 2 bases and V by 3 bases; bases with no gene match: 6. The CDR3 has 15 amino acids. The data derive from a study of blood T cell repertoires in COVID-19. Study overall: Acute-phase and convalescent COVID-19 samples originated in the United States, Italy and Spain. The analysed material was cDNA or gDNA that came from T cells, B-cell-depleted T cells, or PBMCs.

One Seattle source followed patients from active infection through their disease course. The genes are TRBV18 and TRBJ2-7; 8 bases map to TRBD1. This TCR was recovered from a woman older than 75 with COVID-19, enrolled during active disease. Sequencing was carried out using peripheral blood. CDR3 bases: TGTGCCAGCTCACCTGACAGGGGTAGGGCCTACGAGCAGTACGTC. Its translation is CASSPDRGRAYEQYV.